This T cell receptor beta chain appears in the sequencing data of a study of blood T cell repertoires in COVID-19. In the original workflow: Amplified reference gene primers provided the basis for estimating nucleated cell counts. Method: immunoSEQ multiplex PCR; TCRdb's copy keeps in-frame clones and lacks some. That table furnishes V, J and clone size, whereas the DNA furnished D and trimming. The sample consists of some 200,000 clones, 84% of them appearing once. V shed 0 bases, J shed 7 bases, and the junction held 10 bases outside the gene matches. The CDR3 loop spans 17 amino acids. Looked up from germline, CDR1 is MGHRA and CDR2 is YSYEKL.

This clonotype originated in a human donor in a cohort sampled during active COVID-19. Sequencing used peripheral blood. The chain couples TRBV4-1 to TRBJ2-1, with 9 bases aligning to TRBD2. The CDR3 region is CASSQDNAGGPRNEQFF. The CDR3 DNA follows: TGCGCCAGCAGCCAAGATAATGCGGGAGGGCCTAGGAATGAGCAGTTCTTC.